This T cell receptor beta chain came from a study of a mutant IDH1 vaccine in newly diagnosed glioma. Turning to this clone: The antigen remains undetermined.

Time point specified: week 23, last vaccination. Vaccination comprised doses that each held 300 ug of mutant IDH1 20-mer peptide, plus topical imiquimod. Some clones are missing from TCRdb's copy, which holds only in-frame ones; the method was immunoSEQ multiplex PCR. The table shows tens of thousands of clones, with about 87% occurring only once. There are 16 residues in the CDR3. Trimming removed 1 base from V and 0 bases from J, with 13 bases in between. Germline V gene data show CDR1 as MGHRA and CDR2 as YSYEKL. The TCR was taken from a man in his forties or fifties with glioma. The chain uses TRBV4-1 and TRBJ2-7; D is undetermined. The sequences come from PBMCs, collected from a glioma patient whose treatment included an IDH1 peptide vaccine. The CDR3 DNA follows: TGCGCCAGCAGCCAAGTCTCGCAGACGAGCTCCTACGAGCAGTACTTC. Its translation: CASSQVSQTSSYEQYF.